This T cell receptor beta chain was sequenced during a study of T cell responses to AZD1222 COVID-19 vaccine (dated by TCRdb to about 2021). For the study in its entirety: A total of over 230 trial participants underwent TCR sequencing, of whom around 200 received two doses of AZD1222 and around 25 received two doses of the MenACWY control vaccine. Trial participants were enrolled by age into 18-55, 56-69 and 70-plus year subgroups, with roughly 150, 30 and 60 TCR-sequenced participants respectively.

Broader findings and caveats from the paper: Conclusions about previously exposed vaccinees were limited because only six AZD1222 recipients were SARS-CoV-2 seropositive at baseline. The 56-69-year group was small, and its depth increase did not reach significance, likely because of low power. Nearly half of unique spike-specific TCRs reportedly recognized epitopes outside regions mutated in the B.1.351 and B.1.1.7 variants. Participants were mostly white British and included more females than males, and it was suggested by the authors that clonal diversity may have been underestimated. Because no day 14 peak-response samples were available, the repertoires could be characterized only after the peak T cell response. The vaccine-associated CD4 TCRs covered the entire spike protein, and the dominant responses fell in regions 160-218 and 743-854. Spike-specific TCR breadth and depth rose significantly after two AZD1222 doses compared with day 0 and with MenACWY recipients.

The label giving this sample's time point can be read as: about 28 days (+/-7) after the second vaccine dose. AZD1222 recipients with second doses at about 4 weeks or about 12 weeks were pooled, because spike-specific TCR depth and breadth did not differ between schedules. Samples from vaccinated people were obtained from the UK trials COV001 and COV002, which included a single-blind randomized controlled phase 2/3 trial of AZD1222 (ChAdOx1 nCoV-19) in healthy adults. For TCRbeta chain sequencing, PBMC samples were collected from trial participants at day 0 and at day 28 after the second dose. The CDR3 regions of human TCRbeta chains were subjected to immunosequencing. On the study's bioinformatics: Repertoire TCRs were checked for matches against a reference library of SARS-CoV-2-specific TCRs that had been generated using the MIRA antigen-specificity platform. Breadth was defined as the fraction of unique TCRs that were SARS-CoV-2-associated, and depth was defined as the fraction of total T cells that were SARS-CoV-2-associated. Each spike-specific TCR was assigned to its reactive spike region and to a CD4 or CD8 class using the MIRA data. Log10-transformed breadth and depth values were compared by one-way ANOVA with Sidak's multiple comparisons tests. Entries here come from immuneACCESS through TCRdb and include only in-frame sequences with V and J called. Some clones fail to appear in such tables; in the studies checked, an unresolved V gene covers under half of the shortfall, and the cause of the remainder is unknown. V and J calls and clone size are copied from that table; D and trimming were computed from the DNA. A total of roughly 140,000 clones appear in this sample, over 75% of them only once. The biggest ten clones account for under 4% of the sample.

Trimming costs V 4 bases and J 6 bases, and their ends lie 13 bases apart. The CDR3 spans 13 residues, from the cysteine through the phenylalanine. Kept here is only the CDR3 DNA, which spans 39 bases and is read in frame from base 1. Looking up the germline V gene yields CDR1 MNHEY and CDR2 SVGAGI. In the case of this clone: Its antigen has not been determined. Base qualities are not provided; no much larger clone lies one nucleotide away.

This receptor was taken from an adult who received the AZD1222 COVID-19 vaccine. The input for sequencing was peripheral blood, taken 28 days after the second AZD1222 dose. Here the chain combines TRBV6-5 and TRBJ2-7; the D gene is not confidently resolved. The CDR3 reads as follows: CASSSLGPGEQYF. The sequence in DNA is TGTGCCAGCAGTTCCCTAGGGCCAGGCGAGCAGTACTTC.